These T cell receptor beta chains were read from a single sample in a study of shared clonotypes between healthy human individuals. TCRdb's table, derived via immunoSEQ multiplex PCR, lists solely in-frame clones and lacks some. This table has approximately 350,000 clones, 74% appearing once. The sequenced sample consisted of memory CD4+ T cells sorted from blood. These TCRs come from a man aged 25-40 years in good health. CDR3s leave out the opening cysteine and the closing phenylalanine or tryptophan. The order of the fields is clone size, V gene, CDR3 protein. Some rows mark clone size as missing; the rest say once, few, many or name a class of expanded clone.

>few|TRBV27
ASTAGRPSSTDTQY
>NA|TRBV6-1
ASTTSGTVNQPQH
>NA|TRBV5-6
ASSFGGLGGYT
>NA|TRBV2
ASSPRGRTTLNSNQPQH
>NA|TRBV28
ASRPFFGGTEAF
>NA|TRBV5-1
ASSLRPSDTQY
>NA|TRBV14
ASSHKWTGDNEQF
>NA|TRBV7-2
ASSFVSAGAEQF
>NA|TRBV7-3
ASSLGRDAGELF
>many|TRBV29-1
SVEMADPNTGELF
>NA|TRBV10-2
ASSETKYEQY
>NA|TRBV7-9
ASSLESGTNEQF
>NA|TRBV7-2
ASSLALRNGNQPQH
>NA|TRBV6-1
ASSAQGATSGNTIY
>few|TRBV30
AWCPASPYNEQF
>NA|TRBV7-2
ASSHNGNTGELF
>NA|TRBV2
ASAQFGHEKLF
>NA|TRBV7-2
ASSLVLRSPLH
>NA|TRBV6-1
ASSEAAESYNEQF
>NA|TRBV6-1
ASSEAGGSNQPQH
>once|TRBV7-9
ASSGDSRDEQY
>once|TRBV11-2
ASAKISGRLAKNIQY
>NA|TRBV10-2
ASSAWPGVNEQY
>NA|TRBV18
ASSPASNQPQH
>NA|TRBV11-2
ASSLSGLGGVTDTQY
>NA|TRBV7-2
ASSLEVGAQY
>NA|TRBV30
ACGPGQKGPQH
>NA|TRBV19
ASSMVDRSNQPQH
>NA|TRBV5-1
ASSPLVIGETQY
>NA|TRBV6-6
ASSPQIQINQPQH
>many|TRBV5-1
ASSLAGGETQY
>NA|TRBV29-1
SARTEAYEQY
>NA|TRBV18
ASSPGTDSGNTIY
>few|TRBV4-1
ASSPDREGTDTQY
>once|TRBV6-1
ASSDYRVRAEAF
>NA|TRBV10-1
ASSRELNEQF
>NA|TRBV18
ASSPFAAGENIQY
>few|TRBV6-1
ASSNGLTYEQY
>NA|TRBV5-4
ASSHRTSGNYEQY
>NA|TRBV4-3
ASIPTGAHEQY
>NA|TRBV7-9
ASSFFSLSSYNEQF
>NA|TRBV6-1
ASNLRRTEAGKLF
>NA|TRBV5-4
ASSPRPSPNTEAF
>NA|TRBV12-5
ASGWGEPGELF
>NA|TRBV5-1
ASSLGAENTEAF
>NA|TRBV7-6
ASSLITGDGYT
>NA|TRBV9
ASTPGPGGNEKLF
>NA|TRBV7-2
ASSQGTEQY